These T cell receptor beta chains were read from a single sample in a study of T-cell reconstitution after alpha-beta-depleted transplantation in children. TCRdb redid the calling of the PCR reads with MiXCR, one entry per CDR3 protein. The sample lists some 80,000 distinct CDR3 sequences, 15% to 20% occurring once. Here the sequenced sample was PBMCs, mostly from graft donor cells, taken 360 days after TCRalphabeta/CD19-depleted stem cell transplant. Receptor source: a male patient between 2 and 9 years old who had a stem cell transplant for acute lymphoblastic leukemia, so the T cells may come from the graft donor. CDR3s include the opening cysteine and the closing phenylalanine or tryptophan. A D gene is named only where the DNA matches it firmly. The size field is filled for only some rows; it gives once, few, many or a size class.

.	TRBV10-3	.	TRBJ2-1	CAISAKTHYNEQFF	TGTGCCATCAGTGCTAAGACTCACTACAATGAGCAGTTCTTC
few	TRBV4-1	.	TRBJ2-4	CASSHSRTDLAKNIQYF	TGCGCCAGCAGCCATTCTCGGACAGATCTAGCCAAAAACATTCAGTACTTC
few	TRBV11-3	.	TRBJ2-5	CASSLNRYSGETQYF	TGTGCCAGCAGCTTAAATCGGTACAGCGGAGAGACCCAGTACTTC
many	TRBV24-1	.	TRBJ2-5	CATSEMGEQGRGETQYF	TGTGCCACCAGTGAAATGGGGGAACAGGGTAGAGGGGAGACCCAGTACTTC
many	TRBV20-1	TRBD1	TRBJ2-7	CSARQGEQYF	TGCAGTGCGCGACAGGGTGAGCAGTACTTC
many	TRBV24-1	.	TRBJ1-4	CATSRGSNEKLFF	TGTGCCACCAGCAGGGGATCTAATGAAAAACTGTTTTTT
few	TRBV5-1	.	TRBJ1-1	CASSLKGDTEAFF	TGCGCCAGCAGCTTGAAGGGAGACACTGAAGCTTTCTTT
few	TRBV6-2/TRBV6-3	TRBD2	TRBJ2-5	CASSYRGSGTSGRRAQETQYF	TGTGCCAGCAGTTACCGGGGATCCGGGACTAGCGGGAGAAGGGCCCAAGAGACCCAGTACTTC
.	TRBV5-5	.	TRBJ2-7	CASSVLAAPTYEQYF	TGTGCCAGCAGCGTGCTAGCCGCCCCGACCTACGAGCAGTACTTC
few	TRBV5-6	TRBD1	TRBJ2-7	CASSSGTAVSYEQYF	TGTGCCAGCAGTTCCGGGACAGCCGTCTCCTACGAGCAGTACTTC
many	TRBV5-1	.	TRBJ2-1	CASSLASSYNEQFF	TGCGCCAGCAGCCTCGCGAGCTCCTACAATGAGCAGTTCTTC
.	TRBV29-1	.	TRBJ1-1	CSVGTVFEAFF	TGCAGCGTTGGGACGGTGTTTGAAGCTTTCTTT
few	TRBV29-1	.	TRBJ1-1	CSVVGLMNTEAFF	TGCAGCGTTGTGGGACTCATGAACACTGAAGCTTTCTTT
.	TRBV7-9	.	TRBJ2-3	CASSFRWDWTDTQYF	TGTGCCAGCAGCTTTCGATGGGATTGGACAGATACGCAGTATTTT